This T cell receptor beta chain was found in a study of T cell responses to AZD1222 COVID-19 vaccine. Study-wide background: Pooling was applied to second doses at about 4 or about 12 weeks. Study conclusions and caveats: Possibly, clonal diversity was underestimated; donors were largely white British and included more females. Seropositive at baseline were only a handful of AZD1222 recipients. Across spike, vaccine-associated CD4 TCRs were found, dominant at 160-218 and 743-854.

Concerning this clone itself: Antigen specificity is unknown.

The CDR3 runs 12 residues. V gave up 0 bases and J gave up 11 bases, with 11 bases separating them. CDR1 and CDR2 from the germline V gene are SGHDT and YYEEEE. Using immunoSEQ multiplex PCR, the repertoire was profiled, and TCRdb retains in-frame clones only, with some absent. The sample shows 90,000 to 130,000 clones, 85% to 95% of them seen only once. This sample comprised peripheral blood, obtained on day 0 of AZD1222 vaccination. This chain uses TRBV5-6 with TRBJ2-5; the D is unclear. The receptor was isolated from an adult in good health. The CDR3: CASSLGPGQQYF. The CDR3 nucleotides read TGTGCCAGCAGCTTGGGGCCCGGCCAGCAGTACTTC.